The 10 T cell receptor beta chains in this list originate from one sample, sequenced in a study of CD8 T cells in Susac syndrome. With random hexamers, reverse transcription was performed on about 0.5 to 1 ug of RNA. Each CDR3 protein gets one entry after TCRdb re-called the immunoSEQ multiplex PCR reads with MiXCR. The sample records about 120,000 distinct CDR3 sequences, around 94% being singletons. The sample consisted of CD4+ T cells from PBMCs. Receptors were obtained from a human donor in good health.

The V and J genes are TRBV24-1 and TRBJ2-1; 10 nucleotides match TRBD2. The germline V gene encodes CDR1 KGHDR and CDR2 SFDVKD. Trimming at V came to 7 bases and at J to 4 bases, leaving 12 bases not matched to a gene. The CDR3 sequence is 17 residues long. DNA of the CDR3: TGTGCCACCAGGGGCGACTGGACTAGCGGAGAATACAATGAGCAGTTCTTC. Its protein product is CATRGDWTSGEYNEQFF.

The chain carries TRBV12-3 or TRBV12-4 and TRBJ2-2, with 7 bases fitting TRBD2. The CDR3 length is 11 residues. With V trimmed by 8 bases and J by 7 bases, 1 base remained unmatched. The CDR3 DNA reads as TGTGCCAGCCGGGAGGACGGGGAGCTGTTTTTT. Translating gives CASREDGELFF.

The chain has TRBV19 and TRBJ1-1; D not certain. Germline lookup yields CDR1 LNHDA and CDR2 SQIVND (reference sequence). V was cut by 5 bases and J by 5 bases, with 9 bases left in between. The CDR3 runs to 12 residues. CDR3 sequence reads: CASSPRETEAFF. The CDR3 DNA follows: TGTGCCAGTAGTCCCCGGGAGACTGAAGCTTTCTTT.

The J gene is TRBJ2-2, the V gene TRBV24-1; D gene ambiguous. The CDR3 has 13 residues. Trimming took 6 bases from V and 2 from J, leaving 6 bases between them. Germline V gene data show CDR1 as KGHDR and CDR2 as SFDVKD. CDR3 DNA sequence: TGTGCCACCAGTCAACCTAACACCGGGGAGCTGTTTTTT. It codes for CATSQPNTGELFF.

This rearrangement joins TRBV2 to TRBJ1-5; 7 bases align to TRBD1. Germline V gene sequence: CDR1 SNHLY, CDR2 FYNNEI. The ends lost 7 bases at V and 6 bases at J; junction bases unmatched: 12. CDR3 length: 15 amino acids. This CDR3 reads CASTNDGQVSQPQHF. The CDR3 nucleotides read TGTGCCAGCACAAACGACGGACAGGTCAGTCAGCCCCAGCATTTT.

The chain carries TRBV28 and TRBJ2-1; 14 bases are shared with TRBD2. There are 15 residues in the CDR3. Germline values: CDR1 MDHEN, CDR2 SYDVKM. V lost 6 bases and J lost 10; bases outside the gene matches: 8. CDR3 in amino acids: CASRGTSGRLEEQFF. CDR3 nucleotide sequence: TGTGCCAGCAGGGGGACTAGCGGGAGATTAGAAGAGCAGTTCTTC.

This rearrangement joins TRBV6-2 or TRBV6-3 to TRBJ2-7, with a weak D call TRBD1 (5 bases). Trimming shortened V by 3 bases and J by 3 bases, and 12 bases separated the two germline ends. Germline V gives CDR1 MNHEY, CDR2 SVGEGT. The CDR3 spans 14 residues. The CDR3 sequence: CASSYQGRYYEQYF. DNA for the CDR3: TGTGCCAGCAGTTATCAGGGCAGGTACTACGAGCAGTACTTC.

In nucleotides, the CDR3 is TGTGCCAGCAGCTTAGGGACTAGCGGGAGCCCATCCTACGAGCAGTACTTC. This gives the protein CASSLGTSGSPSYEQYF. The chain is built from TRBV7-2 and TRBJ2-7; 13 bases agree with TRBD2. Germline V gene lookup returns CDR1 SGHTA and CDR2 FQGNSA. The CDR3 runs to 17 residues. V lost 1 base, J lost 1 base, and 4 bases stayed unmatched.

This clonotype was seen only once. This chain connects TRBV7-2 to TRBJ1-1, with TRBD1 as a possible D gene (5 bases). Germline V gives CDR1 SGHTA, CDR2 FQGNSA. This CDR3 is built from 15 residues. V was shortened by 10 bases and J by 5 bases, with 23 bases between the two germline ends. This chain's CDR3 is CATQKGRGRGTEAFF. The DNA of the CDR3 is TGTGCCACCCAAAAGGGTAGGGGCAGAGGTACTGAAGCTTTCTTT.

This chain links TRBV20-1 with TRBJ2-7; D is undetermined. The germline V gene encodes CDR1 DFQATT and CDR2 SNEGSKA (reference sequence). The CDR3 has 13 amino acids. Trimming shortened V by 6 bases and J by 3 bases, and 15 bases separated the two germline ends. CDR3 region: CSALRTRNYEQYF. The DNA of the CDR3 is TGCAGTGCCTTACGGACCAGAAACTACGAGCAGTACTTC.